This TCR beta chain was identified during a study of cytomegalovirus exposure and HLA in healthy donors. Study-wide context: In an earlier analysis, 95 million to 140 million unique TCR beta sequences were found from some 200 million T cells. There were 88 million or so unique TCRs (from HLA-typed donors) in an early data release. Findings and caveats of the study: Solely CMV serostatus was available to characterize immune exposure. TCR beta chains associated with HLA were, in a later analysis, more clonally expanded than equally common others.

Use of 60 Vbeta and 13 Jbeta primers characterized the PCR. The assay was immunoSEQ multiplex PCR, and TCRdb's table has in-frame clones only and misses some. Here the sample spans 150,000 to 200,000 clones, around 74% being singletons. As for this clone: What it recognizes is unknown.

What was sequenced was PBMCs. This sequence was found in a female donor in good health and CMV-seronegative.

CDR3 loop: CAWSSRGQGSIYF. The CDR3 DNA reads TGTGCCTGGAGTTCCAGAGGACAGGGCAGTATATATTTT. The V call is TRBV30, the J call TRBJ1-3, with 8 bases that match TRBD1. V lost 2 bases and J lost 13; bases outside the gene matches: 10. This CDR3 has 13 residues. The germline gives CDR1 GTSNPN, CDR2 SVGIG (reference sequence).